One sample yielded the 10 T cell receptor beta chains listed below, sequenced in a study of cytomegalovirus exposure and HLA in healthy donors. PCR employed 60 Vbeta and 13 Jbeta primers. Sequenced by immunoSEQ multiplex PCR; TCRdb stores in-frame clones only, minus some. The sample holds 150,000 to 200,000 clones, 81% seen once. The sample consisted of PBMCs. The receptors shown here come from a woman aged 18 to 35 in good health and CMV-seropositive.

The chain joins TRBV19 to TRBJ2-5; tentatively, D is TRBD1 (6 bases). The V end lost 0 bases, the J end lost 5 bases, and 16 bases lay between the germline ends. In germline, CDR1 is LNHDA, CDR2 SQIVND (reference sequence). The CDR3 has 16 residues. The CDR3 here is CASSIDGGGRRETQYF. For the CDR3, the DNA is TGTGCCAGTAGTATAGATGGGGGCGGCCGCAGGGAGACCCAGTACTTC.

This clone was recorded a few times. V usage is TRBV19 and J usage is TRBJ2-2, with unresolved D. Germline V lookup: CDR1 LNHDA, CDR2 SQIVND (reference sequence). There are 15 residues in the CDR3. The ends were cut back, 5 bases at V and 5 bases at J, with 15 bases in the middle. Written as DNA, the CDR3 is TGTGCCAGTAGTCAGGCTCGCTTGGCTACCGGGGAGCTGTTTTTT. Amino acids: CASSQARLATGELFF.

The chain carries TRBV27 and TRBJ2-7, with 9 bases lining up with TRBD1. This CDR3 has 14 amino acids. CDR1 and CDR2 (germline): MNHEY, SMNVEV (reference sequence). V lost 6 bases to trimming and J lost 2 bases; unmatched junction nucleotides: 5. This chain's CDR3 is CASSLGQGTYEQYF. The CDR3 DNA sequence: TGTGCCAGCAGCCTGGGACAGGGAACCTACGAGCAGTACTTC.

This chain uses TRBV4-2 with TRBJ2-7, with D unresolved. The CDR3 is 13 amino acids. The V gene lost 4 bases and the J gene lost 2 bases, with 9 bases spanning the gap. Germline V lookup: CDR1 LGHNA, CDR2 YNFKEQ. In nucleotides, the CDR3 is TGTGCCAGCAGCCGCGGCAGAACCTACGAGCAGTACTTC. Protein product: CASSRGRTYEQYF.

The chain joins TRBV18 to TRBJ2-7; D may be TRBD1 (6 bases). The CDR3 totals 14 residues. V lost 3 bases and J 0 bases, leaving 9 bases between the germline ends. Looked up from germline, CDR1 is KGHSH and CDR2 is LQKENI. CDR3 nucleotides: TGTGCCAGCTCACCGGGACATAGCTCCTACGAGCAGTACTTC. It specifies CASSPGHSSYEQYF.

The chain uses TRBV6-5 and TRBJ2-7; TRBD1 aligns across 8 bases. V lost 6 bases, J lost 4 bases, and 5 bases stayed unmatched. The CDR3 totals 13 residues. Germline values: CDR1 MNHEY, CDR2 SVGAGI. Here the CDR3 DNA reads TGTGCCAGCAGCACCGACAGGGGATACGAGCAGTACTTC. This sequence encodes CASSTDRGYEQYF.

This clone was detected only once. V usage is TRBV18 and J usage is TRBJ2-5, with D uncertain. V was trimmed by 6 bases and J by 1 base, leaving 9 bases between them. Germline CDR1 KGHSH, CDR2 LQKENI. This CDR3 is built from 13 residues. The chain's CDR3 is CASSSRLQETQYF. Written as DNA, the CDR3 is TGTGCCAGCTCGTCGCGCCTCCAAGAGACCCAGTACTTC.

This chain uses TRBV2 with TRBJ2-6, with TRBD1 matching 9 bases. The CDR3 runs 16 residues. Germline V lookup: CDR1 SNHLY, CDR2 FYNNEI. The ends lost 7 bases at V and 2 bases at J; junction bases unmatched: 6. The CDR3 DNA follows: TGTGCCAGCACCTCCGGGACAGGGACTGGGGCCAACGTCCTGACTTTC. It is translated as CASTSGTGTGANVLTF.

J is TRBJ2-2 and V is TRBV30; 9 bases match TRBD1. Germline CDR1 and CDR2: GTSNPN and SVGIG (reference sequence). Trimming cost V 3 bases and J 0 bases; bases outside gene matches: 2. The CDR3 sequence is 15 residues long. CDR3 nucleotides: TGTGCCTGGAGGGGGGACAGGGCGAACACCGGGGAGCTGTTTTTT. It codes for CAWRGDRANTGELFF.

This chain connects TRBV25-1 to TRBJ2-3; D might be TRBD1 (6 bases). V dropped 0 bases and J dropped 3 bases, with 16 bases sitting between them. From germline, CDR1 is MGHDK and CDR2 SYGVNS. This CDR3 has 17 amino acids. CDR3 sequence: CASSEYRRLRGTDTQYF. The CDR3 DNA sequence: TGTGCCAGCAGTGAATATCGCCGGCTCAGGGGAACAGATACGCAGTATTTT.